The rows below give T cell receptor beta chains drawn from one sample of a study of early T cells in non-severe SARS-CoV-2 infection. Via MiXCR, TCRdb re-called the 5' RACE reads, giving one row per CDR3 protein. The sample lists some 77,000 distinct CDR3 sequences, around 13% occurring once. Sequenced sample: whole blood. These receptors all come from an adult who was a healthcare worker with PCR-confirmed SARS-CoV-2 infection or an uninfected control (not recorded which). The CDR3 runs from the conserved cysteine through the conserved F or W.

V gene | CDR3 protein
TRBV20-1 | CSAHLRTSKVKTQYF
TRBV29-1 | CSVVDSDTGELFF
TRBV20-1 | CSARDLENTEAFF
TRBV18 | CASSLWAGGDGYTF
TRBV4-3 | CASSQVAAAGKGEAFF
TRBV29-1 | CSGGTSGRHTQYF
TRBV2 | CASSEAGYSTDTQYF
TRBV12-3/TRBV12-4 | CASSFLLLRGEQYF
TRBV20-1 | CSAHDPGTGRSYEQYF
TRBV6-2/TRBV6-3 | CASSYGVTYEQYF
TRBV10-2 | CASNRRASGHNEQFF
TRBV5-4 | CASSFGKGTSWGGYTF
TRBV20-1 | CSARVPSATYNEQFF
TRBV12-5 | CASGLVQGGEADTQYF
TRBV7-9 | CASSTKRGTGLHFNEKLFF
TRBV20-1 | CSARDFRGTEAFF
TRBV10-2 | CASGLAGVPETQYF
TRBV27 | CASRDAGGADTQYF
TRBV28 | CASSFPRAYNEKLFF
TRBV5-1 | CASSSPSGTLNTEAFF
TRBV20-1 | CSARDPGQGIIYTQYF
TRBV29-1 | CSVESGQGSSPLHF
TRBV6-1 | CASRLTSGGNYNEQFF
TRBV14 | CASSRQMNTGELFF
TRBV18 | CASSPQASGGTYEQYF
TRBV30 | CACPRGGSNSPLHF
TRBV28 | CASSLIRDTQYF
TRBV11-3 | CASSPSTGVGETQYF
TRBV9 | CASSVNGQPNTEAFF
TRBV7-2 | CASSLGTDYYGYTF
TRBV2 | CASSAGQVYGYTF
TRBV27 | CASSPPDRGTEAFF
TRBV29-1 | CSVAQGDEQYF
TRBV7-9 | CASNRSPETQYF
TRBV20-1 | CSARGLVSTDTQYF
TRBV18 | CASSLSSASYNEQFF
TRBV18 | CASSPEPNVSVF
TRBV11-2 | CASRKTGLNTGELFF
TRBV28 | CASLPASGDTQYF
TRBV28 | CASSWTGNEQFF
TRBV5-1 | CASSALAGSGANVLTF
TRBV7-6 | CASSPSGRETQYF
TRBV5-6 | CASSTENSYNEQFF
TRBV5-1 | CASSPTGTLYEQYF